This TCR beta chain was found in a study of blood T cell repertoires in COVID-19. Overall study context: The samples span acute and convalescent COVID-19 from the United States, Italy and Spain. T cells, B-cell-depleted T cells, or PBMCs supplied cDNA or gDNA.

Source study methods: Reference gene primer amplification gave estimated nucleated cell counts. Generated by immunoSEQ multiplex PCR, the TCRdb table keeps only in-frame clones and is missing some. V and J calls and clone size are as listed in that table; D and trimming were resolved from the DNA. The sample holds about 15,000 clones, more than 75% seen once. This clone was observed a few times. Germline CDR1 is KGHSH and CDR2 is LQKENI. Trimming took 3 bases from V and 4 from J; bases not matched to a gene: 17. The CDR3 loop spans 18 amino acids. The clonotype comes from a man between 60 and 70 years old with active or convalescent COVID-19. Sequenced material: peripheral blood. The rearrangement links TRBV18 to TRBJ1-1, with 7 bases fitting TRBD1. This CDR3 is CASSPTEPGQRGSTEAFF. Here the CDR3 DNA reads TGTGCCAGCTCACCCACGGAACCGGGACAGAGGGGAAGCACTGAAGCTTTCTTT. Combining the CDR3 with reference TRBV18 and TRBJ1-1 gives the whole variable domain NAGVMQNPRHLVRRRGQEARLRCSPMKGHSHVYWYRQLPEEGLKFMVYLQKENIIDESGMPKERFSAEFPKEGPSILRIQQVVRGDSAAYFCASSPTEPGQRGSTEAFFGQGTRLTVV.